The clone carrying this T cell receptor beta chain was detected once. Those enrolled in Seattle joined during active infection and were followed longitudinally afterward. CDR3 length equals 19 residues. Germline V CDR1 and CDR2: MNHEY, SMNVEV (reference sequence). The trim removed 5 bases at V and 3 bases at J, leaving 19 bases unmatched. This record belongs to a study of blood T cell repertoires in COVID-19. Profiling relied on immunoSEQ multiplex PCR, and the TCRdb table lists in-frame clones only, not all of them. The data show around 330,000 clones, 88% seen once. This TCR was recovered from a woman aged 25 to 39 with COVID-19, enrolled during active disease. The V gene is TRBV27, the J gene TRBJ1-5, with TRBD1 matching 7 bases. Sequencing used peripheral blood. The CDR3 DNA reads TGTGCCAGCAGTAGTTTGTCAGGGGGTTATACGTTCATCAATCAGCCCCAGCATTTT. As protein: CASSSLSGGYTFINQPQHF.